These 24 T cell receptor beta chains originate from one sample sequenced in a study of naive and memory T cell subsets. An equimolar mix of two oligonucleotides served as the beta constant-region primer for TRBC1 and TRBC2. TCRdb re-analysed the UMI-ligation and nested PCR reads in MiXCR, keeping a single row per CDR3 protein. The top ten hold about 15% of the sample, which has around 29,000 distinct CDR3 sequences, around 10% seen once. Sequenced sample: effector memory CD4+ T cells from blood. Documented subset: effector memory, CD45RA- CD27-. All receptors derive from a human donor in good health.

This clonotype was observed at least ten times. The chain joins TRBV5-5 to TRBJ1-1, with a tentative D call TRBD1 (6 bases). Germline values: CDR1 SGHKS, CDR2 YYEKEE (reference sequence). CDR3 length equals 15 residues. V lost 0 bases and J 4 bases, leaving 13 bases between the germline ends. CDR3 nucleotide sequence: TGTGCCAGCAGCTTGGCGACCAGGGGCGGCACTGAAGCTTTCTTT. It translates to CASSLATRGGTEAFF.

V and J are TRBV18 and TRBJ2-1, with D unclear. Germline V gene data show CDR1 as KGHSH and CDR2 as LQKENI. Trimming took off 2 bases at V and 10 bases at J, with 15 bases between the two ends. This CDR3 spans 14 amino acids. The CDR3 nucleotides read TGTGCCAGCTCACCAGCAGGCAATGTGGGGGAGCAGTTCTTC. Translated: CASSPAGNVGEQFF.

This clonotype was seen ten or more times. This chain uses TRBV20-1 with TRBJ2-1, with D perhaps assigned TRBD1 or TRBD2 (5 bases each). Trimming took off 5 bases at V and 4 bases at J, with 18 bases between the two ends. The germline V gene has CDR1 DFQATT and CDR2 SNEGSKA (reference sequence). The CDR3 length is 15 residues. The CDR3 protein is CSAPAQGRGYNEQFF. The CDR3, as DNA: TGCAGTGCTCCGGCCCAGGGACGTGGGTACAATGAGCAGTTCTTC.

This clonotype was recorded at least ten times. The gene calls are TRBV6-5 and TRBJ2-1; D is ambiguous. The germline V and J ends were trimmed by 3 bases and 3 bases, with 6 bases remaining between them. Germline V gene sequence: CDR1 MNHEY, CDR2 SVGAGI. The CDR3 consists of 13 residues. In DNA, the CDR3 is TGTGCCAGCAGTTATCAAGGCTACAATGAGCAGTTCTTC. Translating gives CASSYQGYNEQFF.

This clonotype was observed a few times. The rearrangement links TRBV7-9 to TRBJ2-5; 7 bases map to TRBD2. V dropped 5 bases and J dropped 5; count of bases not matched to a gene: 8. The CDR3 covers 14 residues. Per germline, CDR1 SEHNR and CDR2 FQNEAQ (reference sequence). CDR3 DNA: TGTGCCAGCAGCCCCCGTGGAGCGGGGGAGACCCAGTACTTC. Amino acids: CASSPRGAGETQYF.

The J gene is TRBJ2-7, the V gene TRBV14, with D possibly matching TRBD1 (6 bases). This CDR3 has 17 amino acids. Germline CDR1 and CDR2: SGHDN and FVKESK. Trimming cost V 0 bases and J 9 bases, with 24 bases left between them. CDR3 sequence: CASSQDKGNPRIRGQYF. CDR3 nucleotide sequence: TGTGCCAGCAGCCAAGATAAAGGGAATCCACGTATCAGGGGGCAGTACTTC.

The chain combines TRBV9 with TRBJ2-7, with 10 bases fitting TRBD1. The J segment lost 0 bases and the V segment lost 2 bases, leaving 11 bases of the junction unmatched. The CDR3 extends over 18 amino acids. Per the germline V gene, CDR1 is SGDLS and CDR2 is YYNGEE. The CDR3 DNA is TGTGCCAGCAGCGTCCCCGACAGGGGGCTGTTGATCTCCTACGAGCAGTACTTC. It codes for CASSVPDRGLLISYEQYF.

The chain couples TRBV4-3 to TRBJ2-3, with D uncertain. The CDR3 has 14 amino acids. Deletions cut 1 base from V and 2 bases from J, with 7 bases between. In germline, CDR1 is LGHNA, CDR2 YSLEER. The CDR3 region has the DNA TGCGCCAGCAGCCAAGGCGGAAACACAGATACGCAGTATTTT. It codes for CASSQGGNTDTQYF.

V and J are TRBV4-2 and TRBJ2-5; 16 bases fit TRBD2. With V trimmed by 1 base and J by 1 base, 6 bases remained unmatched. CDR1 LGHNA and CDR2 YNFKEQ come from the germline V gene. CDR3 length: 19 residues. CDR3 loop: CASSQAPGLAGGGQETQYF. The CDR3 DNA reads TGTGCCAGCAGCCAAGCCCCGGGACTAGCGGGAGGGGGCCAAGAGACCCAGTACTTC.

In this sample, this clonotype turned up many times. The rearrangement uses TRBV10-3 and TRBJ2-7; TRBD1 agrees at 7 bases. This CDR3 spans 12 amino acids. Germline loops: CDR1 ENHRY, CDR2 SYGVKD. The ends lost 9 bases at V and 1 base at J; junction bases unmatched: 3. CDR3 nucleotide sequence: TGTGCCATAGGGGACAGATCCTACGAGCAGTACTTC. This translates into CAIGDRSYEQYF.

J is TRBJ2-2 and V is TRBV12-5; 9 nucleotides match TRBD1. CDR3 length: 16 residues. Germline V gene data show CDR1 as LGHNT and CDR2 as FRNRAP. The junction had 9 bases not matched to a gene; V was cut back by 4 bases and J by 6 bases. This chain's CDR3 is CASGSPRDRDAGELFF. The CDR3 coding sequence is TGTGCTAGTGGTTCTCCCCGGGACAGGGACGCCGGGGAGCTGTTTTTT.

Note on this clonotype: Compared with germline, one end of the junction differs, possibly owing to a read error. This chain joins TRBV5-6 and TRBJ2-7; D is possibly TRBD1 or TRBD2 (5 bases each). The CDR3 spans 19 residues. Germline V gives CDR1 SGHDT, CDR2 YYEEEE. The CDR3 loop is CASSLGGSRTATSSYEQHF. In DNA, the CDR3 is TGTGCCAGCAGCTTGGGGGGGAGCCGGACGGCTACGAGCTCCTACGAGCAGCACTTC. The whole variable domain, filled in from reference TRBV5-6 and TRBJ2-7, reads DAGVTQSPTHLIKTRGQQVTLRCSPKSGHDTVSWYQQALGQGPQFIFQYYEEEERQRGNFPDRFSGHQFPNYSSELNVNALLLGDSALYLCASSLGGSRTATSSYEQHFGPGTRLTVT.

The chain employs TRBV5-1 and TRBJ2-3; D remains unclear. Germline V gene data show CDR1 as SGHRS and CDR2 as YFSETQ. This CDR3 is 14 amino acids long. Trimming pared 4 bases from V and 2 bases from J, leaving 11 bases between. The CDR3 is CASSPATSTDTQYF. CDR3 nucleotides: TGCGCCAGCAGCCCCGCGACCTCCACAGATACGCAGTATTTT.

The chain uses TRBV5-6 and TRBJ2-1; 9 positions match TRBD2. V shed 1 base, J shed 9 bases, and the junction held 8 bases outside the gene matches. Germline V gene sequence: CDR1 SGHDT, CDR2 YYEEEE. The CDR3 consists of 15 residues. The CDR3 sequence: CASSLTGLAFGEQFF. The CDR3 nucleotides are TGTGCCAGCAGCTTGACAGGACTAGCGTTTGGTGAGCAGTTCTTC.

This clonotype was picked up a small number of times. The chain is built from TRBV6-5 and TRBJ1-2; D gene ambiguous. The CDR3 loop spans 13 amino acids. The V gene lost 5 bases and the J gene lost 4 bases, with 11 bases spanning the gap. Looked up from germline, CDR1 is MNHEY and CDR2 is SVGAGI. The CDR3 coding sequence is TGTGCCAGCAGTCCAGGACGGACCTATGGCTACACCTTC. This translates into CASSPGRTYGYTF.

This clonotype was observed many times. This chain joins TRBV20-1 and TRBJ2-7, with 13 bases that match TRBD2. The V segment lost 0 bases and the J segment 0 bases; nucleotides outside the gene matches: 5. The CDR3 length is 17 residues. From germline, CDR1 is DFQATT and CDR2 SNEGSKA (reference sequence). CDR3 sequence: CSARDPRTSGSSYEQYF. CDR3 in DNA: TGCAGTGCTAGAGATCCAAGGACTAGCGGGAGCTCCTACGAGCAGTACTTC.

The V and J genes are TRBV20-1 and TRBJ2-1; a possible D gene is TRBD2 (5 bases). This CDR3 comprises 13 residues. V lost 6 bases, J lost 6 bases, and 15 bases lay in between. Germline V lookup: CDR1 DFQATT, CDR2 SNEGSKA (reference sequence). The CDR3 loop is CSAGPQRFNEQFF. The CDR3 DNA reads TGCAGTGCCGGACCCCAGCGGTTCAATGAGCAGTTCTTC.

The table lists this clonotype with a few counts. The chain has TRBV30 and TRBJ2-7, with D possibly TRBD1 on 6 matching bases. The CDR3 covers 17 residues. CDR1 and CDR2 from the germline V gene are GTSNPN and SVGIG (reference sequence). With 0 bases removed from V and 2 bases from J, the gap between germline ends came to 20 bases. The CDR3 loop reads CAWSVPPPQGSPYEQYF. CDR3 nucleotides: TGTGCCTGGAGTGTACCCCCCCCACAGGGTTCGCCCTACGAGCAGTACTTC.

This clonotype was counted ten times or more. The rearrangement joins TRBV29-1 to TRBJ2-1; 7 bases align to TRBD2. The CDR3 runs to 15 residues. Germline CDR1 SQVTM, CDR2 ANQGSEA. The V gene end was trimmed by 4 bases and the J gene end by 0 bases; junction bases not matched to a gene: 6. CDR3 DNA: TGCAGCGTTGGGCTAGCGGATTACTCCTACAATGAGCAGTTCTTC. Its translation is CSVGLADYSYNEQFF.

There are a few counts of this clonotype. The rearrangement joins TRBV18 to TRBJ1-6; D is unresolved. The CDR3 runs to 12 residues. V lost 3 bases and J lost 11, with 8 bases in between. Germline V gene lookup returns CDR1 KGHSH and CDR2 LQKENI. In DNA form, the CDR3 reads TGTGCCAGCTCACCTCCCGGGGCACCCCTCCACTTT. The encoded protein is CASSPPGAPLHF.

Many counts were recorded for this clonotype. J is TRBJ2-7 and V is TRBV3-1; D call uncertain. The ends were cut back, 1 base at V and 6 bases at J, with 7 bases in the middle. Germline CDR1 is LGHDT and CDR2 is YNNKEL (reference sequence). There are 12 residues in the CDR3. CDR3 bases: TGTGCCAGCAGCCAAGTTCCGGTCGAGCAGTACTTC. Translation: CASSQVPVEQYF.

V usage is TRBV20-1 and J usage is TRBJ2-7, with a tentative D call TRBD1 (5 bases). Germline CDR1 DFQATT, CDR2 SNEGSKA (reference sequence). The CDR3 sequence is 13 residues long. V gave up 6 bases and J gave up 2 bases, with 14 bases separating them. Here the CDR3 reads CSANGASPYEQYF. For the CDR3, the DNA is TGCAGTGCCAATGGGGCCAGCCCCTACGAGCAGTACTTC.

The rearrangement uses TRBV29-1 and TRBJ2-1; 7 nucleotides align to TRBD1. Germline values: CDR1 SQVTM, CDR2 ANQGSEA. The J segment lost 9 bases and the V segment lost 6 bases, leaving 14 bases of the junction unmatched. The CDR3 totals 14 residues. The CDR3 reads CSVKTTGVVGEQFF. In nucleotides, the CDR3 is TGCAGCGTAAAAACCACAGGGGTGGTGGGTGAGCAGTTCTTC.

This clonotype was seen at least ten times. The chain has TRBV2 and TRBJ2-1, with D hard to call. The germline CDR1 and CDR2 sequences are SNHLY and FYNNEI. The CDR3 covers 12 residues. Trimming cost V 5 bases and J 7 bases, with 9 bases left between them. The CDR3 loop is CASSSQSNEQFF. CDR3 coding DNA: TGTGCCAGCAGTAGCCAAAGTAATGAGCAGTTCTTC.